This TCR beta chain comes out of a study of blood T cell repertoires in COVID-19 (dated by TCRdb to the early 2020s). About the investigation overall: ImmuneRACE Cohort 3 recovered participants were defined by two consecutive negative NP/OP PCR tests, healthcare professional clearance, or symptom resolution. Deeply sampled blood TCRbeta repertoires from subjects exposed to, actively infected with, or recovered from COVID-19 were included in the dataset. The material from the prospective study consisted of cDNA or gDNA derived from T cells, B-cell-depleted T cells, or PBMCs. A de-identified subject ID, COVID-19 status, age in years and sex were almost always included in the sample metadata. A freely available public database, intended as a resource for researchers studying the immune response to SARS-CoV-2, is where the repertoires were released. The collaborator samples originated in the United States, Italy and Spain and spanned the acute and convalescent phases of COVID-19. Samples were obtained from the ongoing ImmuneRACE study (first 160 participants) and from 1,254 subjects provided by 6 global collaborators. HLA class I and class II types, where available, came from metadata supplied by the sample provider rather than from assay-based typing.

Study-level results and caveats: How much clinical and demographic metadata was included differed by source and by participant, and the metadata was provided uncurated.

V ends up 0 bases short and J 7 bases short, with an unmatched junction base count of 9. Counted from cysteine to phenylalanine, this CDR3 has 16 amino acids. Here the CDR3 DNA is all that survives: 48 bases in frame from base 1. The germline V gene supplies CDR1 SGHAT and CDR2 FQNNGV. On this clone itself: The target of this receptor is not known. No per-base quality is available; no much larger clone lies one base away.

In the prospective study, participants were roughly 18 to 89 years old, resided in about two dozen geographic areas of the United States, and were enrolled through a virtual design. To assign participants to cohorts, the prospective study relied on clinical history that participants themselves reported in a screening survey and a study questionnaire. Each participant in the prospective study had whole blood, serum and a nasopharyngeal or oropharyngeal swab collected by mobile phlebotomists. Participants in the prospective study had the option to provide additional blood draws and questionnaires over a roughly 2-month period. Before DNA extraction, prospective study blood samples were shipped either frozen or at room temperature. The immunoSEQ Assay, a bias-controlled multiplex PCR, was used to amplify TCRbeta CDR3 regions from genomic DNA. The published analysis was carried out like this. Nucleated cell counts per sample were estimated from amplification of reference gene primers within the assay. Sequence reads were collapsed and filtered to measure the absolute abundance of every unique TCRbeta CDR3 rearrangement. For each sample, productive Simpson clonality was calculated by taking the square root of Simpson's diversity index across productive rearrangements. TCRdb's version of the immuneACCESS table is confined to in-frame rearrangements and falls short of the full clone set. An unresolved V gene accounts for under half of the shortfall where checked; the remainder is of unknown origin. V, J and clone size derive from that table, while D and trimming were established from the DNA sequence. The sample table shows 200,000 to 250,000 clones, and 86% are seen once. Clones ranked in the top ten supply approximately 2.8% of the sample.

The sequence came from a woman between 50 and 59 years old in a cohort exposed to, infected with or recovered from COVID-19 (not recorded which). The chain was built from TRBV11-2 and TRBJ1-2; TRBD1 aligns with 9 central bases. The sequencing sample was made of PBMCs or T cells enriched from blood (not recorded which). The DNA sequence is given as TGTGCCAGCAGCTTAGATCTCTGGACAGGGGCGAGTGGCTACACCTTC. It encodes CASSLDLWTGASGYTF.